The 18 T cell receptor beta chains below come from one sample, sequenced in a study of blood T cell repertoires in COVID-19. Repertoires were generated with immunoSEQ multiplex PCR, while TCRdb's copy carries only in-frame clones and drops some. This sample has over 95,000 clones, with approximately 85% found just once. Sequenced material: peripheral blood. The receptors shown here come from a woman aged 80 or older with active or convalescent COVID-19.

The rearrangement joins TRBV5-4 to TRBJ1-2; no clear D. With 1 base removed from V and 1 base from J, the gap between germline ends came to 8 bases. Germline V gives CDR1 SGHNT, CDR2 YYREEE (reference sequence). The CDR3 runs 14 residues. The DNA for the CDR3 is TGTGCCAGCAGCTTGTTAGGCGGTAACTATGGCTACACCTTC. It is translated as CASSLLGGNYGYTF. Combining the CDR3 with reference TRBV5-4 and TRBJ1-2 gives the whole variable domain ETGVTQSPTHLIKTRGQQVTLRCSSQSGHNTVSWYQQALGQGPQFIFQYYREEENGRGNFPPRFSGLQFPNYSSELNVNALELDDSALYLCASSLLGGNYGYTFGSGTRLTVV.

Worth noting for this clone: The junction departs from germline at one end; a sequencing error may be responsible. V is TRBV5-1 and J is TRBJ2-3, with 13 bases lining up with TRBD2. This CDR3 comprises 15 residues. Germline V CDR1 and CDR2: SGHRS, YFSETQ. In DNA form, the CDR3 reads TGTGCCAGCAGCCGAGGGACTAGCGGGAAGGATACGCAGTATTTT. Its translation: CASSRGTSGKDTQYF.

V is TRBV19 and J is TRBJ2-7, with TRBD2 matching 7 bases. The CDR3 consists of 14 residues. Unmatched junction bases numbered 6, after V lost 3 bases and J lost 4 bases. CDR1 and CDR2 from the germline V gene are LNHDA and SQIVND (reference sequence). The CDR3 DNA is TGTGCCAGTAGTATTCGGGGGGAGTCATACGAGCAGTACTTC. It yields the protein CASSIRGESYEQYF. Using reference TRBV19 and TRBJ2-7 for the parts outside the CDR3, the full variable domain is DGGITQSPKYLFRKEGQNVTLSCEQNLNHDAMYWYRQDPGQGLRLIYYSQIVNDFQKGDIAEGYSVSREKKESFPLTVTSAQKNPTAFYLCASSIRGESYEQYFGPGTRLTVT.

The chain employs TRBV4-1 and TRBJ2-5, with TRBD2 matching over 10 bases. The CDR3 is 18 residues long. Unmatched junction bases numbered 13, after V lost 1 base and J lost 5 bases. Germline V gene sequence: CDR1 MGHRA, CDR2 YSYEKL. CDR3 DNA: TGCGCCAGCAGCCAAGGCCCTAGCGGGAGTGGGTGGCCGGAGACCCAGTACTTC. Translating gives CASSQGPSGSGWPETQYF.

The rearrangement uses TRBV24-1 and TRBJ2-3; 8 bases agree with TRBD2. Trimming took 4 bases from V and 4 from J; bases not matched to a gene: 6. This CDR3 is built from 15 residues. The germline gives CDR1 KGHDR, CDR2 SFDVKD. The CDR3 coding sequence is TGTGCCACCAGTGACCCGACTAGCGCCGCAGATACGCAGTATTTT. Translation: CATSDPTSAADTQYF.

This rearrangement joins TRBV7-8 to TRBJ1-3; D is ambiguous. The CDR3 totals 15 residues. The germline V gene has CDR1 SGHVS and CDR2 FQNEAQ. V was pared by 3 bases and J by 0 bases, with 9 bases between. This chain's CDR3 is CASSFGEPSGNTIYF. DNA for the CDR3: TGTGCCAGCAGCTTCGGGGAGCCCTCTGGAAACACCATATATTTT.

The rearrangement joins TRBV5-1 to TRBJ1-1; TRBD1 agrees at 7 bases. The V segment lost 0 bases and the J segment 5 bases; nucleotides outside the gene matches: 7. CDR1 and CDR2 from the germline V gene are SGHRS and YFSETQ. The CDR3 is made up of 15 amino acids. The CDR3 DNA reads TGCGCCAGCAGCTTGGAAGGGGGCTGGGGGACTGAAGCTTTCTTT. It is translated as CASSLEGGWGTEAFF.

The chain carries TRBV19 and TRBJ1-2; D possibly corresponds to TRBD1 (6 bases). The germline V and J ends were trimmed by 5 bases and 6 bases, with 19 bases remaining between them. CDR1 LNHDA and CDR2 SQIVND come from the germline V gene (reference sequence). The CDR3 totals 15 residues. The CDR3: CASSSHRVWSNGYTF. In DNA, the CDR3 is TGTGCCAGTAGTTCACACAGGGTTTGGAGCAATGGCTACACCTTC.

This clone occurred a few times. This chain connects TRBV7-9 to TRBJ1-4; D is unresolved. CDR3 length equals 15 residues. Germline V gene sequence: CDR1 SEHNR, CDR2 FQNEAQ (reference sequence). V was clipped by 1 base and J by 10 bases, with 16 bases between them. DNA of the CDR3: TGTGCCAGCAGCTTAGGGGAGGCGGGAGTAGCAAAACTGTTTTTT. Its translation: CASSLGEAGVAKLFF.

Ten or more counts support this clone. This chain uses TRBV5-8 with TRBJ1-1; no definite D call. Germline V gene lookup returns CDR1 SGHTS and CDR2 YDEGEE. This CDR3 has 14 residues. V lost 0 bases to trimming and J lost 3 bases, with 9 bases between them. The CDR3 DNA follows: TGTGCCAGCAGCTTGGGGACGGGAGACACTGAAGCTTTCTTT. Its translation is CASSLGTGDTEAFF.

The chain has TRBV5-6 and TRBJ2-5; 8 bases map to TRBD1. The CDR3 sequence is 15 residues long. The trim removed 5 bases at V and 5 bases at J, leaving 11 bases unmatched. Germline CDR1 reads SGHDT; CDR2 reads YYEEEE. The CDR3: CASRLHGQGFETQYF. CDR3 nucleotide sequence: TGTGCCAGCAGATTGCACGGACAGGGTTTTGAGACCCAGTACTTC.

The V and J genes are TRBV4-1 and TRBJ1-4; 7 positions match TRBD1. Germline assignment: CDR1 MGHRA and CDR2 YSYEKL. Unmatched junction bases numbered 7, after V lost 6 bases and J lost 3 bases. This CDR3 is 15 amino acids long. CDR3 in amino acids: CASRSIQGANEKLFF. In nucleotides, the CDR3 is TGCGCCAGCAGATCTATCCAGGGGGCTAATGAAAAACTGTTTTTT.

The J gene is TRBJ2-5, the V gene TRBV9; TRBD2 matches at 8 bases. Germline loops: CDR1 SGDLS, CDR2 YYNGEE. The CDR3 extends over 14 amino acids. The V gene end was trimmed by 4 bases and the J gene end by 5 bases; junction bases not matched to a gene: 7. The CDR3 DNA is TGTGCCAGCAGCCCGGGAGGGAGAGGGGAGACCCAGTACTTC. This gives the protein CASSPGGRGETQYF.

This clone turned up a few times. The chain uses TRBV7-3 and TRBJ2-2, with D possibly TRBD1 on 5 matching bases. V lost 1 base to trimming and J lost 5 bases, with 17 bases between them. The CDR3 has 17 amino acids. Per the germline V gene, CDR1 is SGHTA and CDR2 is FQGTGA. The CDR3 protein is CASSLKDKGARTGELFF. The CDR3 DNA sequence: TGTGCCAGCAGCTTAAAGGACAAAGGAGCGAGGACCGGGGAGCTGTTTTTT.

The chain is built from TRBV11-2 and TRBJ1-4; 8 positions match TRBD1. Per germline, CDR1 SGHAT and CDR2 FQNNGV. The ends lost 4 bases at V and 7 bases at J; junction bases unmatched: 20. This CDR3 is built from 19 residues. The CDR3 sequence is CASSSSVLRGPGTGEKLFF. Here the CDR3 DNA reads TGTGCCAGCAGCTCCTCCGTTCTCAGGGGGCCCGGGACCGGTGAAAAACTGTTTTTT.

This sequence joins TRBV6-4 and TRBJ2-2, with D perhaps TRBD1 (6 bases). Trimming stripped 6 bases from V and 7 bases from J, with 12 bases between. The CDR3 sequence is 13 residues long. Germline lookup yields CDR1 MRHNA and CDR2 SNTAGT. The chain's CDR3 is CASRGGRFGELFF. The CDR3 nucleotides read TGTGCCAGCAGAGGGGGACGGTTCGGGGAGCTGTTTTTT.

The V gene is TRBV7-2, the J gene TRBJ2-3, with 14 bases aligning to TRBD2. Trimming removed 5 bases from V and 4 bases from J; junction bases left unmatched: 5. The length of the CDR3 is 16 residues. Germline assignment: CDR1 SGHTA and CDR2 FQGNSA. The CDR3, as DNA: TGTGCCAGCAGCGTGGGACTAGCGGGAGCATCAGATACGCAGTATTTT. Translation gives CASSVGLAGASDTQYF.

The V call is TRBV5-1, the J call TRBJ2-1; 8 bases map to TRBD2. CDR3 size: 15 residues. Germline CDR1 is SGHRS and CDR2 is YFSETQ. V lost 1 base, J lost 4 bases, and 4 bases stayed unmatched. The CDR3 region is CASSLLAGLYNEQFF. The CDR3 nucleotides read TGCGCCAGCAGCTTGTTAGCGGGATTATACAATGAGCAGTTCTTC.